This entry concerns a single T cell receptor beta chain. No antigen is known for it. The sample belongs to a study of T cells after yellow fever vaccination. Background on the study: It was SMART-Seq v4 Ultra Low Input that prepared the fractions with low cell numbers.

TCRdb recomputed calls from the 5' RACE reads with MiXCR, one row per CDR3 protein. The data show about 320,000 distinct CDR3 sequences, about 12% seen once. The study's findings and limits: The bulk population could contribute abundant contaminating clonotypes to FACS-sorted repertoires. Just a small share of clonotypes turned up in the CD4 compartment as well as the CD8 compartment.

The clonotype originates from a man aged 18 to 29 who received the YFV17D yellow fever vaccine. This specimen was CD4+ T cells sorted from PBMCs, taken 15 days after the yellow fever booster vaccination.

The CDR3 DNA follows: TGCGCCAGCAGATGGGCATATTTGGCAGATACGCAGTATTTT. This gives the protein CASRWAYLADTQYF. The chain recombines TRBV5-1 with TRBJ2-3, with D unclear. V was pared by 5 bases and J by 4 bases, with 14 bases between. The germline CDR1 and CDR2 sequences are SGHRS and YFSETQ. This CDR3 has 14 residues.